A selection of T cell receptor beta chains follows, all from one sample in a study of T cells in Graves' hyperthyroidism and ophthalmopathy. Via MiXCR, TCRdb re-called the multiplex PCR reads, giving one row per CDR3 protein. Counted here are around 290,000 distinct CDR3 sequences, over 15% occurring once; the ten biggest clones make up approximately 60%. Specimen: blood. The receptors shown here come from a woman aged 60-75 years with Graves' ophthalmopathy. CDR3s include the opening cysteine and the closing phenylalanine or tryptophan. Fields, in order: V gene, J gene, D gene, clone size, CDR3 DNA, CDR3 protein. A D gene is named only where the DNA matches it firmly. Clone sizes are given selectively: once, few, many, or a class where the clone is expanded.

v_call: TRBV2
j_call: TRBJ1-4
d_call: -
clone_size: many
cdr3_nt: TGTGCCAGCAGTGATCCAGGGGAGGGTGAAAAACTGTTTTTT
cdr3_aa: CASSDPGEGEKLFF

v_call: TRBV28
j_call: TRBJ2-3
d_call: -
clone_size: -
cdr3_nt: TGTGCCAGCAGTACCCTCGGGGGGCTGTACACAGATACGCAGTATTTT
cdr3_aa: CASSTLGGLYTDTQYF

v_call: TRBV27
j_call: TRBJ2-1
d_call: -
clone_size: many
cdr3_nt: TGTGCCAGCAGTCCGCCCGGGTGGGGTGAGCAGTTCTTC
cdr3_aa: CASSPPGWGEQFF

v_call: TRBV29-1
j_call: TRBJ1-2
d_call: -
clone_size: -
cdr3_nt: TGCAGCGTTGAAAGGACGGGGCGGAGCTATGGCTACACCTTC
cdr3_aa: CSVERTGRSYGYTF

v_call: TRBV2
j_call: TRBJ2-3
d_call: TRBD1
clone_size: -
cdr3_nt: TGTGCCAGCACAGCCACAGGGGGGCCCACAGATACGCAGTATTTT
cdr3_aa: CASTATGGPTDTQYF

v_call: TRBV19
j_call: TRBJ2-3
d_call: -
clone_size: few
cdr3_nt: TGTGCCAGTAGTATGGTCACTAGCCCTTCAGATACGCAGTATTTT
cdr3_aa: CASSMVTSPSDTQYF

v_call: TRBV6-2/TRBV6-3
j_call: TRBJ1-5
d_call: -
clone_size: few
cdr3_nt: TGTGCCAGCAGCTGGACACTTAGCAATCAGCCCCAGCATTTT
cdr3_aa: CASSWTLSNQPQHF

v_call: TRBV6-1
j_call: TRBJ2-2
d_call: TRBD1
clone_size: many
cdr3_nt: TGTGCCAGCAACCTCGACAGGGTGTACGGGGAGCTGTTTTTT
cdr3_aa: CASNLDRVYGELFF

v_call: TRBV27
j_call: TRBJ1-2
d_call: -
clone_size: -
cdr3_nt: TGTGCCAGCAGCCGACAGGCCTATGGCTCCACCTTC
cdr3_aa: CASSRQAYGSTF

v_call: TRBV6-1
j_call: TRBJ1-1
d_call: -
clone_size: few
cdr3_nt: TGTGCCAGCAGTGAACTAGTCTCGGGGGGCGGCACTGAAGCTTTCTTT
cdr3_aa: CASSELVSGGGTEAFF

v_call: TRBV18
j_call: TRBJ1-5
d_call: -
clone_size: many
cdr3_nt: TGTGCCAGCTCCCTACGGGGGGGCAGTCAGCCCCAGCATTTT
cdr3_aa: CASSLRGGSQPQHF

v_call: TRBV12-3/TRBV12-4
j_call: TRBJ1-5
d_call: TRBD1
clone_size: -
cdr3_nt: TGTGCCAGCAGTTTAACGACTGGACAGGGATTTTATAGCAATCAGCCCCAGCATTTT
cdr3_aa: CASSLTTGQGFYSNQPQHF

v_call: TRBV2
j_call: TRBJ2-6
d_call: -
clone_size: many
cdr3_nt: TGTGCCAGCAGTGAAGCAACTCCTGGGGCCAACGTCCTGACTTTC
cdr3_aa: CASSEATPGANVLTF

v_call: TRBV7-2
j_call: TRBJ1-2
d_call: -
clone_size: many
cdr3_nt: TGTGCCAGCAGCTTAGGTTATCGGGCCAGGGCGGTTGGCTACACCTTC
cdr3_aa: CASSLGYRARAVGYTF

v_call: TRBV28
j_call: TRBJ2-1
d_call: TRBD2
clone_size: -
cdr3_nt: TGTGCCAGCAGTCCAGCGGGAGATTTTTACAATGAGCGGTTCTTC
cdr3_aa: CASSPAGDFYNERFF

v_call: TRBV15
j_call: TRBJ2-3
d_call: TRBD2
clone_size: few
cdr3_nt: TGTGCCACCAGCAGAGAAAGCGGGGGGGCCCGAGATACGCAGTATTTT
cdr3_aa: CATSRESGGARDTQYF

v_call: TRBV3-1
j_call: TRBJ1-5
d_call: -
clone_size: many
cdr3_nt: TGTGCCAGCAGCCAAGAGGGGAGGCCAAATCAGCCCCAGCATTTT
cdr3_aa: CASSQEGRPNQPQHF

v_call: TRBV3-1
j_call: TRBJ1-3
d_call: TRBD1
clone_size: many
cdr3_nt: TGTGCCAGCAGCCCTGGGGGAGGGGGCGGCCCTGGAAACACCATATATTTT
cdr3_aa: CASSPGGGGGPGNTIYF

v_call: TRBV29-1
j_call: TRBJ2-1
d_call: TRBD2
clone_size: -
cdr3_nt: TGCAGCGCAAGGACTAGCGGACGATATGAGCAGTTCTTC
cdr3_aa: CSARTSGRYEQFF

v_call: TRBV9
j_call: TRBJ1-1
d_call: -
clone_size: many
cdr3_nt: TGTGCCAGCAGCGTAGGGTCGGGAATCAACACTGAAGCTTTCTTT
cdr3_aa: CASSVGSGINTEAFF

v_call: TRBV3-1
j_call: TRBJ2-6
d_call: -
clone_size: many
cdr3_nt: TGTGCCAGCAGCCCGACGGGGTCTGGGGCCAACGTCCTGACTTTC
cdr3_aa: CASSPTGSGANVLTF

v_call: TRBV19
j_call: TRBJ2-7
d_call: TRBD1
clone_size: few
cdr3_nt: TGTGCCAGAACCGGGACAGGGAACTCCTACGAGCAGTACTTC
cdr3_aa: CARTGTGNSYEQYF

v_call: TRBV25-1
j_call: TRBJ1-6
d_call: -
clone_size: -
cdr3_nt: TGTGCCAGCAGTCCATCAGGCCCTTTTAATTCACCCCTCCACTTT
cdr3_aa: CASSPSGPFNSPLHF

v_call: TRBV12-3/TRBV12-4
j_call: TRBJ1-2
d_call: -
clone_size: -
cdr3_nt: TGTGCCAGCCGCGTACTACGGGGGGGAGGCTACACCTTC
cdr3_aa: CASRVLRGGGYTF

v_call: TRBV6-5
j_call: TRBJ1-1
d_call: -
clone_size: many
cdr3_nt: TGTGCCAGCAGTTACACCCCGGGACCAAACACTGAAGCTTTCTTT
cdr3_aa: CASSYTPGPNTEAFF

v_call: TRBV9
j_call: TRBJ2-5
d_call: -
clone_size: many
cdr3_nt: TGTGCCAGCAGCCCCCAGGGGTATGGTGAGACCCAGTACTTC
cdr3_aa: CASSPQGYGETQYF

v_call: TRBV10-3
j_call: TRBJ2-5
d_call: -
clone_size: -
cdr3_nt: TGTGCCATCAAAGGATCAGGTTCGGAGACCCAGTACTTC
cdr3_aa: CAIKGSGSETQYF